These 5 T cell receptor beta chains were sequenced from one sample in a study of blood T cell repertoires in COVID-19. Assay used: immunoSEQ multiplex PCR; TCRdb lists only in-frame clones, some missing. The sample comprises about 200,000 clones, around 85% of which are singletons, and 0.7% to 0.95% rests with the top ten. The sequenced sample consisted of peripheral blood. Receptor source: a woman in her 70s with acute or convalescent COVID-19.

This sequence joins TRBV28 and TRBJ2-3, with 8 bases that match TRBD1. The junction had 4 bases not matched to a gene; V was cut back by 7 bases and J by 4 bases. CDR1 MDHEN and CDR2 SYDVKM come from the germline V gene. The CDR3 runs 13 residues. The CDR3 DNA reads as TGTGCCAGCACCGTACAGGGGGCAGATACGCAGTATTTT. Protein: CASTVQGADTQYF.

The chain combines TRBV14 with TRBJ2-5; TRBD2 agrees at 8 bases. The junction had 2 bases not matched to a gene; V was cut back by 1 base and J by 4 bases. Germline V gene data show CDR1 as SGHDN and CDR2 as FVKESK. The CDR3 runs to 14 residues. The CDR3 DNA follows: TGTGCCAGCAGCCAAGCGGGGGGGCGAGAGACCCAGTACTTC. The encoded protein is CASSQAGGRETQYF.

This clone has a single count. The chain joins TRBV28 to TRBJ2-3, with 9 nucleotides matching TRBD2. The V gene's germline CDR1 is MDHEN and CDR2 SYDVKM. The CDR3 consists of 17 residues. The V segment lost 6 bases and the J segment 2 bases; nucleotides outside the gene matches: 12. DNA of the CDR3: TGTGCCAGCAGCCCCGGCGGGGCGGGAGGGGTCACAGATACGCAGTATTTT. Encoded protein: CASSPGGAGGVTDTQYF.

The chain joins TRBV5-1 to TRBJ2-3, with a possible D match to TRBD2 (7 bases). This CDR3 region has 18 residues. Trimming cost V 6 bases and J 0 bases, with 23 bases left between them. CDR1 and CDR2 (germline): SGHRS, YFSETQ. CDR3 coding DNA: TGCGCCAGCATGAGGGGCCGGGGGGCAGGGAGGAGCACAGATACGCAGTATTTT. Encoded protein: CASMRGRGAGRSTDTQYF.

The rearrangement links TRBV2 to TRBJ1-2; no definite D call. V was pared by 8 bases and J by 2 bases, with 9 bases between. Per the germline V gene, CDR1 is SNHLY and CDR2 is FYNNEI. The CDR3 runs to 12 residues. CDR3 DNA sequence: TGTGCCAGCGACGCGGAAAACTATGGCTACACCTTC. Translated, it gives CASDAENYGYTF.